The 31 T cell receptor beta chains reported below all come from one sample, sequenced in a study of breast tumors, draining lymph nodes, adjacent tissues (dated by TCRdb to between 2015 and 2016). Receptors were amplified or captured by multiplex PCR. Sequencing was performed on an Illumina HiSeq 2000. The raw public data were reprocessed by TCRdb itself: fastp quality trimming at Q25, MiXCR clonotype calling, in-frame beta chains only. Rows with a matching CDR3 protein are joined into one entry that keeps the most common DNA and genes. The sample table holds 85,000 to 130,000 distinct CDR3 sequences, of which less than 40% were seen once. 5.5% to 6% of the sample rests with the top ten. Lymph node samples came from the axillary draining lymph nodes of breast cancer patients. The sample comprised axillary lymph node tissue. The receptors were gathered from a female donor with breast cancer. Some clones in this sample may be carry-over from other donors' samples.

As concerns this clonotype: The CDR3 does not close with the conserved phenylalanine or tryptophan, likely indicating a read error. The V and J genes are TRBV5-6 and TRBJ1-2, with D possibly TRBD1 on 5 matching bases. The CDR3 runs to 14 residues. Trimming pared 4 bases from V and 4 bases from J, leaving 14 bases between. Germline V gives CDR1 SGHDT, CDR2 YYEEEE. The CDR3 DNA reads TGTGCCAGCAGCCGGCCCGGGGCTGGCTATGGCTACACCCCC. The encoded protein is CASSRPGAGYGYTP.

This clonotype appeared many times. The rearrangement uses TRBV12-3 or TRBV12-4 and TRBJ1-4; the D gene is possibly TRBD1 (5 bases). The CDR3 sequence is 14 residues long. The V gene lost 0 bases and the J gene lost 4 bases, with 6 bases spanning the gap. The CDR3 region is CASSLAGVNEKLFF. The CDR3 nucleotides are TGTGCCAGCAGTTTAGCAGGGGTTAATGAAAAACTGTTTTTT.

This clonotype has a count of ten or more. The chain combines TRBV7-8 with TRBJ1-1; 9 bases fit TRBD1. The length of the CDR3 is 17 residues. The V and J ends lost 1 base and 2 bases, in that order; junction bases with no gene match: 8. Per germline, CDR1 SGHVS and CDR2 FQNEAQ. The CDR3 coding sequence is TGTGCCAGCAGCTTAGTCCGTGGACAGGGGATTAACACTGAAGCTTTCTTT. As protein: CASSLVRGQGINTEAFF.

Remarks on this clonotype: Germline is not matched at one junction end, which may reflect a read error. The rearrangement uses TRBV2 and TRBJ1-2; D is ambiguous. This CDR3 contains 16 residues. Germline V gene sequence: CDR1 SNHLY, CDR2 FYNNEI. The CDR3 reads CANSARLHGSPYGYTF. The CDR3, as DNA: TGTGCCAACAGTGCTAGACTCCACGGAAGCCCCTATGGCTACACCTTC. Full variable domain (rest looked up from reference TRBV2 and TRBJ1-2): EPEVTQTPSHQVTQMGQEVILRCVPISNHLYFYWYRQILGQKVEFLVSFYNNEISEKSEIFDDQFSVERPDGSNFTLKIRSTKLEDSAMYFCANSARLHGSPYGYTFGSGTRLTVV.

The table lists this clonotype with a few counts. A much larger clone lies one base from this, so it may be a read error. This chain uses TRBV28 with TRBJ2-5; possibly TRBD2 for D (6 bases). Germline V lookup: CDR1 MDHEN, CDR2 SYDVKM. The CDR3 consists of 14 residues. The CDR3 nucleotides read TGTGCCAGCAGTTTATCAGCGGGCCAAGAGGCCCAGTACTTC. It codes for CASSLSAGQEAQYF.

This clonotype was counted at least ten times. The chain combines TRBV7-8 with TRBJ1-6; D is ambiguous. Germline CDR1 SGHVS, CDR2 FQNEAQ. V was trimmed by 2 bases and J by 4 bases, leaving 3 bases between them. CDR3 length: 13 amino acids. CDR3 loop: CASSLTYNSPLHF. CDR3 coding DNA: TGTGCCAGCAGCTTAACGTATAATTCACCCCTCCACTTT. The variable domain in full, with the rest retrieved from reference TRBV7-8 and TRBJ1-6, is GAGVSQSPRYKVAKRGQDVALRCDPISGHVSLFWYQQALGQGPEFLTYFQNEAQLDKSGLPSDRFFAERPEGSVSTLKIQRTQQEDSAVYLCASSLTYNSPLHFGNGTRLTVT.

V is TRBV13 and J is TRBJ2-3, with D unclear. Germline CDR1 PRHDT, CDR2 FYEKMQ (reference sequence). Trimming left V 5 bases short and J 2 bases short, with 20 bases between. The CDR3 covers 17 residues. The DNA for the CDR3 is TGTGCCAGCAGCAGCTCTAGTGGGCAACTAAACACAGATACGCAGTATTTT. This encodes CASSSSSGQLNTDTQYF.

This clonotype was seen ten or more times. Sequence at one end of the junction differs from germline and may be a read error. V is TRBV7-3 and J is TRBJ2-5, with D possibly matching TRBD2 (7 bases). This CDR3 spans 17 amino acids. Germline V gives CDR1 SGHTA, CDR2 FQGTGA. The CDR3 here is CASSSGGGAGAQEPQYF. Written as DNA, the CDR3 is TGTGCCAGCAGCTCAGGTGGAGGCGCGGGGGCCCAAGAGCCCCAGTACTTC.

In this sample, this clonotype turned up many times. The chain joins TRBV4-1 to TRBJ2-7; D remains ambiguous. Per germline, CDR1 MGHRA and CDR2 YSYEKL. The CDR3 spans 15 residues. V was pared by 1 base and J by 2 bases, with 12 bases between. CDR3 coding DNA: TGCGCCAGCAGCCAAGGATCCACCAGCACCTACGAGCAGTACTTC. Amino acids: CASSQGSTSTYEQYF.

In its sample, this clonotype was seen once. V usage is TRBV18 and J usage is TRBJ1-2, with no clear D. V was shortened by 2 bases and J by 4 bases, with 11 bases between the two germline ends. Germline V gene lookup returns CDR1 KGHSH and CDR2 LQKENI. The CDR3 has 14 residues. The CDR3 DNA follows: TGTGCCAGCTCACCAGTCGTCGGGTTCTATGGCTACACCTTC. Its translation: CASSPVVGFYGYTF.

This clonotype was recorded at least ten times. The chain carries TRBV4-2 and TRBJ2-1; the match to TRBD2 covers 12 bases. Per the germline V gene, CDR1 is LGHNA and CDR2 is YNFKEQ. The CDR3 totals 18 residues. Trimming at V came to 2 bases and at J to 7 bases, leaving 12 bases not matched to a gene. CDR3 region: CASSQQVKPGLAGNEQFF. DNA for the CDR3: TGTGCCAGCAGCCAACAAGTAAAACCGGGACTAGCGGGTAATGAGCAGTTCTTC.

There are many counts of this clonotype. The V and J genes are TRBV19 and TRBJ1-5; no definite D call. The CDR3 has 15 residues. CDR1 is LNHDA and CDR2 is SQIVND in the germline V gene (reference sequence). Trimming removed 2 bases at V and 5 bases at J, with 13 bases between. DNA of the CDR3: TGTGCCAGTAGTATACGTTTCCCGAAGGATCAGCCCCAGCATTTT. Encoded protein: CASSIRFPKDQPQHF.

Many counts were recorded for this clonotype. The chain employs TRBV2 and TRBJ2-1; 8 bases line up with TRBD2. This CDR3 has 13 residues. Germline V gene data show CDR1 as SNHLY and CDR2 as FYNNEI. Unmatched junction bases numbered 2, after V lost 4 bases and J lost 6 bases. The CDR3 DNA reads as TGTGCCAGCAGTGCGCTAGCGGGCAATGAGCAGTTCTTC. This gives the protein CASSALAGNEQFF.

This clonotype appeared many times. The chain employs TRBV19 and TRBJ1-5; D perhaps matches TRBD1 (5 bases). There are 16 residues in the CDR3. Trimming removed 1 base at V and 0 bases at J, with 10 bases between. Germline values: CDR1 LNHDA, CDR2 SQIVND (reference sequence). The CDR3 nucleotides read TGTGCCAGTAGTATAGTGGGGCTTAATAGCAATCAGCCCCAGCATTTT. Its translation: CASSIVGLNSNQPQHF.

In its sample, this clonotype was seen many times. The rearrangement joins TRBV7-2 to TRBJ1-5; D uncertain. Germline V gene lookup returns CDR1 SGHTA and CDR2 FQGNSA. The CDR3 is 17 amino acids. The ends were cut back, 1 base at V and 0 bases at J, with 13 bases in the middle. The CDR3 DNA follows: TGTGCCAGCAGCTTAGGTTCCGGCCTATATAGCAATCAGCCCCAGCATTTT. This sequence encodes CASSLGSGLYSNQPQHF.

This clonotype was seen at least ten times. CDR3 region: CASSQDIGTSGSTDTQYF. The CDR3 coding sequence is TGCGCCAGCAGCCAAGATATCGGGACTAGCGGTAGCACAGATACGCAGTATTTT. The chain employs TRBV4-1 and TRBJ2-3; 11 bases align to TRBD2. The V and J ends lost 0 bases and 0 bases, in that order; junction bases with no gene match: 5. CDR3 size: 18 residues. Germline V gene data show CDR1 as MGHRA and CDR2 as YSYEKL.

This clonotype was picked up many times. V gene TRBV19 combines with J gene TRBJ1-2; 8 nucleotides line up with TRBD1. CDR1 LNHDA and CDR2 SQIVND come from the germline V gene (reference sequence). V trimming: 5 bases; J trimming: 2 bases; junction bases outside the gene matches: 7. CDR3 length: 15 residues. The CDR3 nucleotides read TGTGCCAGTAGTCCACGACAGGGGCGGAACTATGGCTACACCTTC. It translates to CASSPRQGRNYGYTF.

This clonotype was seen repeatedly, ten times or more. V is TRBV20-1 and J is TRBJ2-3, with TRBD2 matching 9 bases. This CDR3 comprises 14 residues. Unmatched junction bases numbered 6, after V lost 1 base and J lost 7 bases. CDR1 and CDR2 from the germline V gene are DFQATT and SNEGSKA (reference sequence). CDR3 coding DNA: TGCAGTGCTAGAGGGCGGGAGGGCCGATATACGCAGTATTTT. As protein: CSARGREGRYTQYF.

Many counts were recorded for this clonotype. J is TRBJ1-6 and V is TRBV6-5; 7 nucleotides line up with TRBD1. The CDR3 runs to 15 residues. Trimming cost V 2 bases and J 6 bases; bases outside gene matches: 4. The germline gives CDR1 MNHEY, CDR2 SVGAGI. The chain's CDR3 is CASSYHQGGNSPLHF. As DNA, the CDR3 is TGTGCCAGCAGTTACCATCAGGGGGGTAATTCACCCCTCCACTTT.

This clonotype has at least ten counts. This may be a read error, as it is one base from a much larger clone. The rearrangement uses TRBV5-5 and TRBJ1-6; no reliable D call. The CDR3 spans 17 residues. Trimming left V 0 bases short and J 0 bases short, with 10 bases between. Per germline, CDR1 SGHKS and CDR2 YYEKEE (reference sequence). The CDR3 region has the DNA TGTGCCAGCAGCTTGGGGGTGGCACTCTCCTATAATTCACCCCTCCACTTT. Protein: CASSLGVALSYNSPLHF.

This clonotype was counted at least ten times. The chain has TRBV4-1 and TRBJ2-3, with TRBD1 as a possible D gene (6 bases). The CDR3 covers 16 residues. V was shortened by 4 bases and J by 0 bases, with 14 bases between the two germline ends. Germline-derived CDR1 and CDR2 are MGHRA and YSYEKL. CDR3 sequence reads: CASSLHPRGSTDTQYF. The CDR3, as DNA: TGCGCCAGCAGCCTACACCCCAGGGGAAGCACAGATACGCAGTATTTT.

The sample holds many counts of this clonotype. The chain recombines TRBV10-2 with TRBJ1-1; D gene uncertain. V lost 3 bases to trimming and J lost 0 bases, with 11 bases between them. The CDR3 covers 15 residues. Germline-derived CDR1 and CDR2 are WSHSY and SAAADI. The CDR3 sequence is CASSDGRRLNTEAFF. Written as DNA, the CDR3 is TGCGCCAGCAGTGATGGAAGGAGACTGAACACTGAAGCTTTCTTT.

The chain combines TRBV30 with TRBJ2-3; D ambiguous. Trimming cost V 6 bases and J 2 bases, with 12 bases left between them. This CDR3 spans 13 amino acids. Germline CDR1 reads GTSNPN; CDR2 reads SVGIG (reference sequence). The CDR3 DNA reads TGTGCCTGCTTGGTGAGCCCCACAGATACGCAGTATTTT. Residues: CACLVSPTDTQYF.

This clonotype was counted ten times or more. The CDR3 coding sequence is TGCGCCAGCAGCTTGTCCGGGAGGGCCTCTGATGAGCAGTTCTTC. Its protein is CASSLSGRASDEQFF. The chain has TRBV5-1 and TRBJ2-1; TRBD2 agrees at 8 bases. Per the germline V gene, CDR1 is SGHRS and CDR2 is YFSETQ. The CDR3 has 15 amino acids. V was clipped by 1 base and J by 8 bases; unmatched bases: 8.

As concerns this clonotype: One end of the junction does not line up with germline, which may come from a read error. V is TRBV5-1 and J is TRBJ2-2; the D gene could be TRBD1 or TRBD2 (5 bases each). The CDR3 spans 13 residues. Germline assignment: CDR1 SGHRS and CDR2 YFSETQ. The CDR3 nucleotides are TGCCCCAGCAGCTTACAGCCAACCGGGGACCTGTTTTTT. Translated: CPSSLQPTGDLFF.

This clonotype appeared a few times. Being one base from a much bigger clone, this may be a read error. CDR3 coding DNA: TGTGCCGGCAGTTTGCGAGCGGGAGGCACAGATACGCAGTATTTT. This encodes CAGSLRAGGTDTQYF. The rearrangement joins TRBV12-3 or TRBV12-4 to TRBJ2-3, with TRBD2 matching over 8 bases. The length of the CDR3 is 15 residues.

Many counts were recorded for this clonotype. At one of its ends the junction is not consistent with the germline gene, which may arise from a read error. The genes are TRBV9 and TRBJ2-5, with 13 nucleotides matching TRBD2. Looked up from germline, CDR1 is SGDLS and CDR2 is YYNGEE. This CDR3 is built from 17 residues. The CDR3 bases are TGTGCCAGCAGCGTAGAGGGGACTAGCGGGACTCAAGCGACCCAGTACTTC. Residues: CASSVEGTSGTQATQYF.

Concerning this clonotype itself: Its ends do not fully match the called genes, so a read error is possible. The J gene is TRBJ1-2, the V gene TRBV7-7; weak D call: TRBD1 (5 bases). The germline V gene encodes CDR1 SSHAT and CDR2 FNYEAQ (reference sequence). The CDR3 runs to 13 residues. The CDR3 DNA reads TGTGCTAGCAGTGCAGGGACTAACTATGGCTACACCTTC. Translating gives CASSAGTNYGYTF.

This clonotype was counted at least ten times. In nucleotides, the CDR3 is TGTGCCATCAAACACGGGACCGGGGAGCTGTTTTTT. Its protein is CAIKHGTGELFF. This sequence joins TRBV27 and TRBJ2-2; D gene uncertain. V lost 10 bases and J lost 5, with 11 bases in between. Germline V CDR1 and CDR2: MNHEY, SMNVEV (reference sequence). There are 12 residues in the CDR3.

CDR3 protein: CASSLASSNTEAFF. CDR3 nucleotide sequence: TGCGCCAGCAGCTTGGCAAGCAGTAACACTGAAGCTTTCTTT. The rearrangement links TRBV5-1 to TRBJ1-1; no reliable D call. Trimming removed 0 bases at V and 2 bases at J, with 8 bases between. CDR3 length equals 14 residues. Germline V gene sequence: CDR1 SGHRS, CDR2 YFSETQ.

As concerns this clonotype: At one of its ends the junction is not consistent with the germline gene, which may arise from a read error. The V gene is TRBV19, the J gene TRBJ1-2, with D uncertain. The CDR3 covers 13 residues. Germline V gene sequence: CDR1 LNHDA, CDR2 SQIVND (reference sequence). This CDR3 is CPSSHSANYGYHF. The CDR3 DNA is TGTCCCAGTAGTCACAGTGCTAACTATGGCTACCACTTC. The full variable domain, in which reference TRBV19 and TRBJ1-2 provide the parts outside the CDR3, is DGGITQSPKYLFRKEGQNVTLSCEQNLNHDAMYWYRQDPGQGLRLIYYSQIVNDFQKGDIAEGYSVSREKKESFPLTVTSAQKNPTAFYLCPSSHSANYGYHFGSGTRLTVV.